These 15 T cell receptor beta chains originate from one sample sequenced in a study of T cell changes during pregnancy in multiple sclerosis. Assay used: immunoSEQ multiplex PCR; TCRdb lists only in-frame clones, some missing. The sample yields some 64,000 clones, roughly 90% seen once. The specimen was peripheral blood, collected in the first trimester of pregnancy. The source is a female donor in good health, enrolled as a control in a pregnancy study.

The chain recombines TRBV5-6 with TRBJ2-2; TRBD2 matches at 8 bases. There are 16 residues in the CDR3. Per the germline V gene, CDR1 is SGHDT and CDR2 is YYEEEE. Trimming at V came to 1 base and at J to 5 bases, leaving 7 bases not matched to a gene. Here the CDR3 reads CASSLRSGSFTGELFF. CDR3 nucleotides: TGTGCCAGCAGCTTGCGGAGCGGGAGTTTTACCGGGGAGCTGTTTTTT. The full variable domain, in which reference TRBV5-6 and TRBJ2-2 provide the parts outside the CDR3, is DAGVTQSPTHLIKTRGQQVTLRCSPKSGHDTVSWYQQALGQGPQFIFQYYEEEERQRGNFPDRFSGHQFPNYSSELNVNALLLGDSALYLCASSLRSGSFTGELFFGEGSRLTVL.

V usage is TRBV6-5 and J usage is TRBJ1-2, with D tentatively TRBD1 (5 bases). V lost 2 bases and J 7 bases, leaving 11 bases between the germline ends. CDR3 length: 13 amino acids. The germline CDR1 and CDR2 sequences are MNHEY and SVGAGI. The chain's CDR3 is CASSYLGEGGYTF. CDR3 nucleotide sequence: TGTGCCAGCAGTTACCTAGGGGAGGGTGGCTACACCTTC.

The rearrangement uses TRBV6-1 and TRBJ1-1; a weak D match, TRBD1 (6 bases). Trimming took 9 bases from V and 2 from J, leaving 10 bases between them. Germline CDR1 reads MNHNS; CDR2 reads SASEGT. The CDR3 is 12 residues long. Here the CDR3 DNA reads TGTGCCAGTGAACAGGGAAACACTGAAGCTTTCTTT. Amino acid sequence: CASEQGNTEAFF.

The V call is TRBV7-6, the J call TRBJ2-5; D gene uncertain. Germline lookup yields CDR1 SGHVS and CDR2 FNYEAQ. The CDR3 extends over 14 amino acids. V shed 6 bases and J shed 0 bases, with 11 bases lying between them. The CDR3 region is CASSYGQHQETQYF. CDR3 coding DNA: TGTGCCAGCAGTTATGGGCAGCACCAAGAGACCCAGTACTTC.

The chain is built from TRBV6-1 and TRBJ1-5; D gene ambiguous. This CDR3 contains 15 residues. Germline V gene lookup returns CDR1 MNHNS and CDR2 SASEGT. V gave up 5 bases and J gave up 0 bases, with 11 bases separating them. CDR3 amino acids: CASSLDPYSNQPQHF. DNA for the CDR3: TGTGCCAGCAGTCTCGATCCCTATAGCAATCAGCCCCAGCATTTT.

The rearrangement uses TRBV5-1 and TRBJ2-7, with a weak D call TRBD1 (6 bases). V shed 1 base and J shed 3 bases, with 11 bases lying between them. The CDR3 loop spans 14 amino acids. Per germline, CDR1 SGHRS and CDR2 YFSETQ. CDR3 sequence: CASSLYRADYEQYF. Here the CDR3 DNA reads TGCGCCAGCAGCTTGTACAGGGCGGACTACGAGCAGTACTTC.

V is TRBV19 and J is TRBJ1-6, with D possibly matching TRBD1 (5 bases). The V gene lost 6 bases and the J gene lost 10 bases, with 13 bases spanning the gap. The CDR3 is 13 residues long. CDR1 is LNHDA and CDR2 is SQIVND in the germline V gene (reference sequence). CDR3 nucleotide sequence: TGTGCCAGTAGGGTCAGGGTGGCATCACCCCTCCACTTT. It yields the protein CASRVRVASPLHF.

The chain links TRBV5-6 to TRBJ1-3; D uncertain. CDR3 length equals 15 residues. V was trimmed by 1 base and J by 4 bases, leaving 12 bases between them. Germline V gene data show CDR1 as SGHDT and CDR2 as YYEEEE. The CDR3 nucleotides read TGTGCCAGCAGCTTGATGGGAGTGGGGGGAAACACCATATATTTT. It translates to CASSLMGVGGNTIYF.

This clone came up once. The junction shows a germline mismatch at one end, possibly a read error. The chain carries TRBV4-2 and TRBJ1-4; D might be TRBD1 (5 bases). This CDR3 has 18 residues. Germline V gives CDR1 LGHNA, CDR2 YNFKEQ. DNA for the CDR3: TGTGCCGGCAGCCAAGATCTAAGGGGCGGGGCAACTAATGAAAAACTGTTTTTT. Protein: CAGSQDLRGGATNEKLFF.

The chain has TRBV19 and TRBJ1-4, with TRBD1 identical over 7 bases. Per germline, CDR1 LNHDA and CDR2 SQIVND (reference sequence). The CDR3 extends over 13 amino acids. J was trimmed by 8 bases and V by 6 bases; bases with no gene match: 6. The CDR3 region is CASSLNRGEKLFF. CDR3 coding DNA: TGTGCCAGTAGCTTGAACAGGGGCGAAAAACTGTTTTTT.

The rearrangement joins TRBV19 to TRBJ2-1; 10 bases map to TRBD2. Germline CDR1 and CDR2: LNHDA and SQIVND (reference sequence). The CDR3 is 17 amino acids. Trimming removed 4 bases from V and 9 bases from J; junction bases left unmatched: 15. CDR3: CASSTPPRAGGPAEQFF. CDR3 nucleotides: TGTGCCAGTAGTACACCCCCCCGAGCGGGGGGGCCTGCTGAGCAGTTCTTC.

The chain carries TRBV9 and TRBJ2-2, with a tentative D call TRBD1 (5 bases). Per the germline V gene, CDR1 is SGDLS and CDR2 is YYNGEE. The V gene lost 3 bases and the J gene lost 6 bases, with 15 bases spanning the gap. CDR3 length equals 15 residues. The CDR3 coding sequence is TGTGCCAGCAGCGAAAAGAGGATGGGGCCCGGGGAGCTGTTTTTT. This translates into CASSEKRMGPGELFF. Full variable domain (outside the CDR3, taken from reference TRBV9 and TRBJ2-2): DSGVTQTPKHLITATGQRVTLRCSPRSGDLSVYWYQQSLDQGLQFLIQYYNGEERAKGNILERFSAQQFPDLHSELNLSSLELGDSALYFCASSEKRMGPGELFFGEGSRLTVL.

The chain combines TRBV6-5 with TRBJ1-2; D is ambiguous. Between the trimmed V and J ends, which lost 0 bases and 5 bases, there was a span of 10 bases. The CDR3 spans 14 residues. Germline V gene data show CDR1 as MNHEY and CDR2 as SVGAGI. The CDR3 nucleotides read TGTGCCAGCAGTTACTCGAAAACCGGGTATGGCTACACCTTC. This encodes CASSYSKTGYGYTF.

This chain uses TRBV2 with TRBJ2-3, with 9 bases matching TRBD1. CDR1 and CDR2 (germline): SNHLY, FYNNEI. J lost 2 bases, V lost 7 bases, and 4 bases had no gene match. The CDR3 has 14 amino acids. The CDR3 bases are TGTGCCAGCAACGGACAGGGGCCCACAGATACGCAGTATTTT. Amino acid sequence: CASNGQGPTDTQYF.

The chain carries TRBV6-4 and TRBJ2-1; 10 bases map to TRBD2. This CDR3 region has 15 residues. Unmatched junction bases numbered 9, after V lost 4 bases and J lost 9 bases. Germline assignment: CDR1 MRHNA and CDR2 SNTAGT. CDR3 sequence: CASSVGAGGPIEQFF. As DNA, the CDR3 is TGTGCCAGCAGTGTTGGAGCGGGGGGGCCAATTGAGCAGTTCTTC.